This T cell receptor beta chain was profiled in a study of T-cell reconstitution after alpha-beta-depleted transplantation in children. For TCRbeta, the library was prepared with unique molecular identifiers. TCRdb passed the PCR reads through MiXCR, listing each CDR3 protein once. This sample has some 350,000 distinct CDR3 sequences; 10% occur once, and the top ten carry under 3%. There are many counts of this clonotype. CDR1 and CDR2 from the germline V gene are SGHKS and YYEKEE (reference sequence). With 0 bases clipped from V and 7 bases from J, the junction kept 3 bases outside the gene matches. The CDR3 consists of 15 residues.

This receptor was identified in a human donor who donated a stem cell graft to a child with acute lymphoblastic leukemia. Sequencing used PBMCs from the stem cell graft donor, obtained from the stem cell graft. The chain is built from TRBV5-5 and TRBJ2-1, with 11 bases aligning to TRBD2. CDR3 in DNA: TGTGCCAGCAGCTTGGGGGCTAGCGGGGGGAATGAGCAGTTCTTC. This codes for CASSLGASGGNEQFF.